This T cell receptor beta chain derives from a study of CXCR4 blockade with PD-1 therapy in pancreatic cancer. Study outcomes and limitations: Tumors were clonally expanded, mean roughly 0.15 versus 0.05 in healthy blood. Frequent tumor clones were encoded by many distinct rearrangements, suggesting shared antigens. Without paired alpha-beta data, shared specificity of dominant clones is unconfirmed.

Repertoires were generated with immunoSEQ multiplex PCR, while TCRdb's copy carries only in-frame clones and drops some. This table has some 5,800 clones, approximately 40% appearing once. Concerning this clone itself: Its antigen is undetermined.

The archived tumor blocks came from patients without neoadjuvant therapy before resection. The sequence was obtained from a human donor with pancreatic ductal adenocarcinoma. The source material was tumor tissue.

CDR3 sequence reads: CASSTSGLAGVVGEQFF. In nucleotides, the CDR3 is TGTGCCAGTAGTACATCGGGACTAGCGGGAGTGGTCGGGGAGCAGTTCTTC. This chain uses TRBV19 with TRBJ2-1, with 14 bases fitting TRBD2. This CDR3 has 17 amino acids. Germline trimming cut 4 bases from V and 10 bases from J; bases unmatched to any gene: 12. The germline CDR1 and CDR2 sequences are LNHDA and SQIVND (reference sequence).